The 21 T cell receptor beta chains listed next were all sequenced from one sample in a study of cytomegalovirus exposure and HLA in healthy donors. Only in-frame clones appear in the TCRdb table, and some are missing; sequencing was by immunoSEQ multiplex PCR. Counted here are around 90,000 clones, 80% to 85% occurring once; the ten biggest clones make up 9% to 14%. Sequencing was performed on PBMCs. These receptors originate from a woman aged 18-35 years in good health and CMV-seropositive.

The chain couples TRBV10-3 to TRBJ1-2; TRBD1 is a possible D gene (6 bases). The germline CDR1 and CDR2 sequences are ENHRY and SYGVKD. This CDR3 has 12 amino acids. V shed 8 bases and J shed 8 bases, with 15 bases lying between them. The CDR3 sequence is CAIGGGGYGYTF. As DNA, the CDR3 is TGTGCCATCGGGGGCGGGGGATACGGCTACACCTTC.

The chain uses TRBV28 and TRBJ1-2, with 9 bases matching TRBD1. The J segment lost 3 bases and the V segment lost 2 bases, leaving 7 bases of the junction unmatched. CDR1 and CDR2 (germline): MDHEN, SYDVKM. The CDR3 loop spans 16 amino acids. The DNA for the CDR3 is TGTGCCAGCAGTTTAGGGACAGGGTTACTTCACTATGGCTACACCTTC. This sequence encodes CASSLGTGLLHYGYTF.

The table lists this clone with many counts. The chain couples TRBV7-2 to TRBJ2-7; perhaps TRBD1 as D (5 bases). The V gene's germline CDR1 is SGHTA and CDR2 FQGNSA. Trimming cost V 5 bases and J 2 bases, with 16 bases left between them. The CDR3 spans 15 residues. The CDR3, as DNA: TGTGCCAGCAGCGCCTCTACAGGAGCCCCCTACGAGCAGTACTTC. Amino acid sequence: CASSASTGAPYEQYF.

The V gene is TRBV6-5, the J gene TRBJ1-1; the D is unclear. The CDR3 loop spans 14 amino acids. Trimming stripped 2 bases from V and 1 base from J, with 8 bases between. From germline, CDR1 is MNHEY and CDR2 SVGAGI. Here the CDR3 DNA reads TGTGCCAGCAGTTACATCGGTTCGAACACTGAAGCTTTCTTT. It yields the protein CASSYIGSNTEAFF.

The chain links TRBV2 to TRBJ2-5; 7 bases match TRBD2. V lost 3 bases and J lost 1; bases outside the gene matches: 2. The germline V gene encodes CDR1 SNHLY and CDR2 FYNNEI. The CDR3 sequence is 14 residues long. As DNA, the CDR3 is TGTGCCAGCAGTGATTGGGGGGGCCAAGAGACCCAGTACTTC. Translation: CASSDWGGQETQYF.

In the case of this clone: The CDR3 does not end in the conserved phenylalanine or tryptophan, so this is likely a read error. The DNA is left out, because the CDR3 cannot be placed on it with certainty; the CDR3 is given as TCRdb lists it. The chain is built from TRBV6-4 and TRBJ2-7; the table's D call, TRBD2, has no DNA check behind it. The CDR3 length is 12 residues, termini included. The germline V gene has CDR1 MRHNA and CDR2 SNTAGT. The CDR3 reads CASSDSARGGSS.

The chain combines TRBV4-1 with TRBJ1-3; D gene unclear. The CDR3 covers 15 residues. Germline V gene lookup returns CDR1 MGHRA and CDR2 YSYEKL. The ends were cut back, 3 bases at V and 0 bases at J, with 9 bases in the middle. The DNA of the CDR3 is TGCGCCAGCAGCCATTCGAGGAACTCTGGAAACACCATATATTTT. It yields the protein CASSHSRNSGNTIYF.

The chain uses TRBV10-2 and TRBJ2-5; TRBD2 agrees at 7 bases. This CDR3 comprises 12 residues. With V trimmed by 6 bases and J by 7 bases, 5 bases remained unmatched. The germline CDR1 and CDR2 sequences are WSHSY and SAAADI. The CDR3 DNA sequence: TGCGCCAGCAGACCTTCGGGGGGGACCCAGTACTTC. Translation: CASRPSGGTQYF.

The V gene is TRBV6-1, the J gene TRBJ2-1, with TRBD1 matching over 7 bases. Germline assignment: CDR1 MNHNS and CDR2 SASEGT. Trimming took 8 bases from V and 2 from J; bases not matched to a gene: 6. This CDR3 has 14 residues. In DNA form, the CDR3 reads TGTGCCAGCGGAGAGACAGGGACCTACAATGAGCAGTTCTTC. As protein: CASGETGTYNEQFF.

This sequence joins TRBV19 and TRBJ2-1; the match to TRBD2 covers 8 bases. Germline V lookup: CDR1 LNHDA, CDR2 SQIVND (reference sequence). The CDR3 sequence is 15 residues long. Trimming at V came to 5 bases and at J to 7 bases, leaving 10 bases not matched to a gene. The CDR3 is CASSSSGGRFNEQFF. DNA for the CDR3: TGTGCCAGTAGTTCCAGCGGGGGCCGCTTTAATGAGCAGTTCTTC.

The chain recombines TRBV27 with TRBJ1-2; a possible D gene is TRBD1 (5 bases). The V end was cut by 3 bases, the J end by 2 bases, with 7 bases between. Germline loops: CDR1 MNHEY, CDR2 SMNVEV (reference sequence). The CDR3 runs to 13 residues. The chain's CDR3 is CASSLGGNYGYTF. The CDR3 coding sequence is TGTGCCAGCAGTTTGGGGGGGAACTATGGCTACACCTTC.

In DNA form, the CDR3 reads TGTGCCAGCATACGGGACACCTACAATGAGCAGTTCTTC. Amino acid sequence: CASIRDTYNEQFF. V and J are TRBV2 and TRBJ2-1, with D perhaps matching TRBD1 (6 bases). Germline CDR1 SNHLY, CDR2 FYNNEI. V was clipped by 7 bases and J by 2 bases, with 9 bases between them. There are 13 residues in the CDR3.

V usage is TRBV6-1 and J usage is TRBJ2-5; D remains ambiguous. The CDR3 extends over 12 amino acids. V lost 2 bases and J 5 bases, leaving 6 bases between the germline ends. Germline-derived CDR1 and CDR2 are MNHNS and SASEGT. CDR3 region: CASSENWETQYF. The DNA of the CDR3 is TGTGCCAGCAGTGAAAACTGGGAGACCCAGTACTTC.

This clone showed up just once. The V call is TRBV9, the J call TRBJ1-3; 7 bases align to TRBD1. Germline V gene lookup returns CDR1 SGDLS and CDR2 YYNGEE. This CDR3 contains 19 residues. V lost 4 bases, J lost 0 bases, and 16 bases stayed unmatched. CDR3 DNA sequence: TGTGCCAGCAGCCCCCAGGCCCGACAGGGAAGCTCCTCTGGAAACACCATATATTTT. This codes for CASSPQARQGSSSGNTIYF.

V gene TRBV6-1 combines with J gene TRBJ2-2; TRBD1 aligns across 7 bases. This CDR3 comprises 13 residues. Germline V gene data show CDR1 as MNHNS and CDR2 as SASEGT. J was trimmed by 3 bases and V by 7 bases; bases with no gene match: 2. CDR3 DNA: TGTGCCAGCAACACAGGGGACACCGGGGAGCTGTTTTTT. It yields the protein CASNTGDTGELFF.

The chain couples TRBV4-2 to TRBJ2-7, with 8 positions matching TRBD1. V shed 1 base and J 7 bases; nucleotides not matched to a gene: 9. There are 15 residues in the CDR3. Germline V gene data show CDR1 as LGHNA and CDR2 as YNFKEQ. The CDR3 loop reads CASSQATQGAREQYF. CDR3 nucleotide sequence: TGTGCCAGCAGCCAAGCTACTCAGGGGGCGAGGGAGCAGTACTTC.

V usage is TRBV7-9 and J usage is TRBJ1-1; 10 bases are a match to TRBD1. Per germline, CDR1 SEHNR and CDR2 FQNEAQ (reference sequence). The CDR3 runs to 13 residues. V gave up 5 bases and J gave up 5 bases; unmatched junction bases: 2. DNA of the CDR3: TGTGCCAGCAGCCCGGGACAGGGGACTGAAGCTTTCTTT. Encoded protein: CASSPGQGTEAFF.

V is TRBV28 and J is TRBJ2-7; weak D call: TRBD2 (7 bases). Trimming left V 2 bases short and J 10 bases short, with 21 bases between. This CDR3 is built from 15 residues. Germline V CDR1 and CDR2: MDHEN, SYDVKM. The CDR3 sequence: CASSLVGYREGNQYF. The CDR3 DNA sequence: TGTGCCAGCAGTTTAGTCGGGTACAGGGAGGGTAACCAGTACTTC.

V and J are TRBV5-8 and TRBJ1-1, with 7 nucleotides matching TRBD1. After removal of 0 bases from V and 5 bases from J, the junction contained 7 bases not matched to a gene. The CDR3 totals 15 residues. Germline assignment: CDR1 SGHTS and CDR2 YDEGEE. The CDR3 sequence: CASSLGTGEGTEAFF. The CDR3 nucleotides read TGTGCCAGCAGCTTGGGTACAGGGGAAGGAACTGAAGCTTTCTTT.

The chain is built from TRBV6-5 and TRBJ2-7; 9 bases align to TRBD2. V gave up 0 bases and J gave up 3 bases; unmatched junction bases: 6. Germline V gene data show CDR1 as MNHEY and CDR2 as SVGAGI. This CDR3 is built from 16 residues. CDR3 amino acids: CASSYSVVAGDYEQYF. The CDR3 DNA sequence: TGTGCCAGCAGTTACTCGGTCGTAGCGGGGGACTACGAGCAGTACTTC.

V gene TRBV6-5 combines with J gene TRBJ1-1; D is ambiguous. Trimming stripped 6 bases from V and 3 bases from J, with 11 bases between. The CDR3 covers 13 residues. Germline V gene sequence: CDR1 MNHEY, CDR2 SVGAGI. CDR3 nucleotide sequence: TGTGCCAGCAGCCCTCCCGGGGACACTGAAGCTTTCTTT. Protein sequence: CASSPPGDTEAFF.